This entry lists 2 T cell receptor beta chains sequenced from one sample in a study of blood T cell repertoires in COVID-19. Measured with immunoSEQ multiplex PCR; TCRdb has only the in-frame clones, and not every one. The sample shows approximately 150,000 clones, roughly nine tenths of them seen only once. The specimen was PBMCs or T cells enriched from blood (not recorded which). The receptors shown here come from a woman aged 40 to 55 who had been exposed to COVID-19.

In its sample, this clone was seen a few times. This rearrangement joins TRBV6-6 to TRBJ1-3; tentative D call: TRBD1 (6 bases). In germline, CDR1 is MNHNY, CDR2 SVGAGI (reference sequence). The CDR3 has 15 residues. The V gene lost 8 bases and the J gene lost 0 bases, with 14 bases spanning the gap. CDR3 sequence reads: CASLDRTASGNTIYF. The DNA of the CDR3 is TGTGCCAGCTTAGACCGGACAGCCTCTGGAAACACCATATATTTT.

CDR3 DNA sequence: TGTGCTAGTGGTTTACAGGGGAATCAGCCCCAGCATTTT. This codes for CASGLQGNQPQHF. This chain uses TRBV12-5 with TRBJ1-5; 7 bases map to TRBD1. This CDR3 comprises 13 residues. CDR1 is LGHNT and CDR2 is FRNRAP in the germline V gene. V trimming: 3 bases; J trimming: 4 bases; junction bases outside the gene matches: 0.